These 9 T cell receptor beta chains were sequenced from one sample in a study of shared clonotypes between healthy human individuals. Some clones are missing from TCRdb's copy, which holds only in-frame ones; the method was immunoSEQ multiplex PCR. The repertoire holds roughly 1 million clones, approximately 80% seen once, with approximately 0.56% in the top ten. Specimen: memory CD4+ T cells from PBMCs. Described subset: CD45RA-negative fraction. The receptors shown here come from a man between 18 and 29 years old in good health. Some clones in this sample may be carry-over from other donors' samples.

This chain joins TRBV9 and TRBJ2-3; either TRBD1 or TRBD2 may fit D (5 bases each). The CDR3 runs to 17 residues. Trimming took 3 bases from V and 4 from J, leaving 21 bases between them. Germline CDR1 and CDR2: SGDLS and YYNGEE. CDR3 nucleotide sequence: TGTGCCAGCAGCGGCCGGCTAGGGACGACCCAGGCAGATACGCAGTATTTT. Translated, it gives CASSGRLGTTQADTQYF.

The chain recombines TRBV7-2 with TRBJ1-2; TRBD1 might be the D (6 bases). The germline CDR1 and CDR2 sequences are SGHTA and FQGNSA. The V end lost 6 bases, the J end lost 8 bases, and 22 bases lay between the germline ends. This CDR3 has 15 residues. This CDR3 reads CASRLNTRGAGGYTF. As DNA, the CDR3 is TGTGCCAGCAGATTGAATACCAGGGGCGCGGGGGGCTACACCTTC.

This clone was seen many times. The V and J genes are TRBV6-6 and TRBJ2-6; no clear D. Trimming pared 2 bases from V and 2 bases from J, leaving 10 bases between. Germline CDR1 and CDR2: MNHNY and SVGAGI (reference sequence). There are 16 residues in the CDR3. CDR3 sequence: CASSYHLGTGANVLTF. CDR3 DNA: TGTGCCAGCAGTTACCACCTAGGGACTGGGGCCAACGTCCTGACTTTC.

The chain employs TRBV27 and TRBJ2-7; D might be TRBD1 (5 bases). CDR1 MNHEY and CDR2 SMNVEV come from the germline V gene (reference sequence). V was pared by 0 bases and J by 2 bases, with 11 bases between. The CDR3 is 15 residues long. CDR3 protein: CASSLSTRAAYEQYF. DNA of the CDR3: TGTGCCAGCAGTTTATCCACCAGGGCCGCCTACGAGCAGTACTTC.

The genes are TRBV5-5 and TRBJ1-1, with a weak D call TRBD1 (6 bases). Per germline, CDR1 SGHKS and CDR2 YYEKEE (reference sequence). V lost 3 bases, J lost 9 bases, and 21 bases lay in between. This CDR3 contains 15 residues. This CDR3 reads CASSYAGEDSSKAFF. CDR3 DNA sequence: TGTGCCAGCAGCTACGCAGGGGAAGACTCGTCTAAAGCTTTCTTT.

V usage is TRBV28 and J usage is TRBJ2-7; 10 positions match TRBD1. Germline V gene sequence: CDR1 MDHEN, CDR2 SYDVKM. This CDR3 comprises 16 residues. V shed 6 bases and J 0 bases; nucleotides not matched to a gene: 8. The CDR3 DNA sequence: TGTGCCAGCAGCCCAGGTGGGGACAGGGGCTCCTACGAGCAGTACTTC. As protein: CASSPGGDRGSYEQYF.

V usage is TRBV19 and J usage is TRBJ2-1; D call uncertain. The CDR3 sequence is 14 residues long. The V end lost 5 bases, the J end lost 5 bases, and 13 bases lay between the germline ends. In germline, CDR1 is LNHDA, CDR2 SQIVND (reference sequence). The CDR3 bases are TGTGCCAGTAGTTTAGGCTACACAAACAATGAGCAGTTCTTC. As protein: CASSLGYTNNEQFF. The variable domain in full, completed from reference TRBV19 and TRBJ2-1, reads DGGITQSPKYLFRKEGQNVTLSCEQNLNHDAMYWYRQDPGQGLRLIYYSQIVNDFQKGDIAEGYSVSREKKESFPLTVTSAQKNPTAFYLCASSLGYTNNEQFFGPGTRLTVL.

The chain links TRBV23-1 to TRBJ1-5; D ambiguous. TRBV23-1 is filed as an ORF, its function uncertain. The CDR3 is 12 amino acids. V was clipped by 4 bases and J by 9 bases, with 10 bases between them. The CDR3 region is CASSRRFWPQHF. Here the CDR3 DNA reads TGCGCCAGCAGTCGTAGATTTTGGCCCCAGCATTTT.

This chain links TRBV2 with TRBJ2-4; TRBD1 agrees at 7 bases. J lost 7 bases, V lost 6 bases, and 3 bases had no gene match. Per germline, CDR1 SNHLY and CDR2 FYNNEI. There are 12 residues in the CDR3. The CDR3: CASRQGLNIQYF. DNA for the CDR3: TGTGCCAGCAGACAGGGGTTGAACATTCAGTACTTC. Together with reference TRBV2 and TRBJ2-4, the CDR3 gives the full variable domain: EPEVTQTPSHQVTQMGQEVILRCVPISNHLYFYWYRQILGQKVEFLVSFYNNEISEKSEIFDDQFSVERPDGSNFTLKIRSTKLEDSAMYFCASRQGLNIQYFGAGTRLSVL.